These 20 T cell receptor beta chains share one sample of origin, sequenced in a study of T cells in Graves' hyperthyroidism and ophthalmopathy. Using RNA transcripts as the source, TCR beta CDR3 regions were amplified. A set of HTBI primers served as the primers for a first-round RT-PCR of the TCR CDR3. TCRdb ran MiXCR on the multiplex PCR reads and lists one entry per CDR3 protein. In the table there are some 350,000 distinct CDR3 sequences, about 18% of which are singletons. Sequenced sample: blood. These receptors originate from a young woman with Graves' hyperthyroidism.

This clonotype came up many times. The rearrangement joins TRBV5-1 to TRBJ1-2; 11 bases agree with TRBD1. J gave up 8 bases and V 4 bases, and 10 bases lay outside the gene matches. This CDR3 is 15 amino acids long. Germline assignment: CDR1 SGHRS and CDR2 YFSETQ. The CDR3 sequence is CASSQMGQGGQGYTF. The CDR3 nucleotides are TGCGCCAGCAGCCAGATGGGACAGGGGGGCCAGGGCTACACCTTC.

This clonotype appeared many times. The chain employs TRBV28 and TRBJ2-7; D is perhaps TRBD2 (6 bases). CDR1 is MDHEN, CDR2 SYDVKM, per germline. V was shortened by 7 bases and J by 2 bases, with 15 bases between the two germline ends. CDR3 size: 14 residues. The CDR3 coding sequence is TGTGCCAGCACCCGGGGGACGTCACCCTACGAGCAGTACTTC. Protein product: CASTRGTSPYEQYF.

This clonotype came up many times. Here the CDR3 DNA reads TGTGCCAGCAGTTTAAATCGGGACGGATCCTACGAGCAGTACTTC. It translates to CASSLNRDGSYEQYF. This chain joins TRBV28 and TRBJ2-7; D tentatively fits TRBD1 or TRBD2 (5 bases each). Germline CDR1 is MDHEN and CDR2 is SYDVKM. This CDR3 contains 15 residues. The V gene lost 2 bases and the J gene lost 1 base, with 12 bases spanning the gap.

This clonotype was detected once. Just one base apart from a much larger clone, this may be a read error. In this CDR3 the conserved last residue, phenylalanine or tryptophan, is missing, so a read error is likely. V gene TRBV12-3 or TRBV12-4 combines with J gene TRBJ2-3; the D is unclear. The CDR3 runs to 10 residues. V lost 7 bases, J lost 6 bases, and 5 bases lay in between. The CDR3 region is CASTQDTQYC. CDR3 sequence (DNA): TGTGCCAGCACCCAGGATACGCAGTATTGT.

The chain joins TRBV5-1 to TRBJ2-2; TRBD2 matches 7 bases. With 3 bases clipped from V and 0 bases from J, the junction kept 2 bases outside the gene matches. The CDR3 runs 15 residues. The germline gives CDR1 SGHRS, CDR2 YFSETQ. CDR3 in DNA: TGCGCCAGCAGCTCTAGCGGAACGAACACCGGGGAGCTGTTTTTT. This gives the protein CASSSSGTNTGELFF.

This clonotype has ten or more counts. The rearrangement links TRBV7-2 to TRBJ1-2; D not certain. CDR1 SGHTA and CDR2 FQGNSA come from the germline V gene. The CDR3 length is 14 residues. V lost 4 bases to trimming and J lost 5 bases, with 14 bases between them. In nucleotides, the CDR3 is TGTGCCAGCAGCTCACCACTCGGTAGTTATGGCTACACCTTC. Protein: CASSSPLGSYGYTF.

This clonotype was observed many times. The rearrangement joins TRBV5-1 to TRBJ1-1, with D possibly matching TRBD1 (5 bases). Trimming removed 3 bases at V and 5 bases at J, with 11 bases between. This CDR3 comprises 13 residues. Germline CDR1 is SGHRS and CDR2 is YFSETQ. The CDR3 protein is CASSSTAGTEAFF. CDR3 sequence (DNA): TGCGCCAGCAGCTCGACAGCAGGGACTGAAGCTTTCTTT.

This clonotype was picked up many times. The CDR3 reads CSARKRETVNTEAFF. In DNA, the CDR3 is TGCAGTGCTAGAAAGCGTGAGACAGTGAACACTGAAGCTTTCTTT. The rearrangement uses TRBV20-1 and TRBJ1-1; weak D call: TRBD1 (5 bases). V shed 2 bases and J shed 0 bases, with 13 bases lying between them. The CDR3 runs 15 residues. CDR1 and CDR2 (germline): DFQATT, SNEGSKA (reference sequence).

Ten or more counts support this clonotype. The chain couples TRBV5-1 to TRBJ2-5, with D maybe TRBD2 (5 bases). The CDR3 contains 16 residues. Trimming pared 0 bases from V and 3 bases from J, leaving 15 bases between. Germline V gene sequence: CDR1 SGHRS, CDR2 YFSETQ. The CDR3 is CASSLDRLQAKETQYF. The CDR3 DNA follows: TGCGCCAGCAGCTTGGATAGACTACAAGCCAAAGAGACCCAGTACTTC.

This clonotype was counted ten times or more. The DNA of the CDR3 is TGTGCCAGCAGTTTGTGGTCGCAACTCTCTGGAAACACCATATATTTT. Translating it yields CASSLWSQLSGNTIYF. The V gene is TRBV28, the J gene TRBJ1-3; no reliable D call. Per the germline V gene, CDR1 is MDHEN and CDR2 is SYDVKM. CDR3 length: 16 amino acids. Trimming removed 3 bases from V and 0 bases from J, with 12 bases in between.

This clonotype was recorded at least ten times. The chain combines TRBV12-3 or TRBV12-4 with TRBJ2-2, with TRBD2 matching 7 bases. The CDR3 sequence is 16 residues long. Unmatched junction bases numbered 2, after V lost 1 base and J lost 0 bases. The CDR3 region is CASSLGAGANTGELFF. The CDR3 DNA follows: TGTGCCAGCAGTTTAGGTGCGGGAGCGAACACCGGGGAGCTGTTTTTT.

On this clonotype itself: Compared with germline, one end of the junction differs, possibly owing to a read error. The rearrangement links TRBV28 to TRBJ2-4; TRBD2 is a possible D gene (7 bases). Germline CDR1 and CDR2: MDHEN and SYDVKM. This CDR3 region has 15 residues. This chain's CDR3 is CASSSLGGGGNIKYF. The DNA for the CDR3 is TGTGCCAGCAGTAGCCTCGGGGGAGGGGGAAACATTAAGTACTTC.

This clonotype was picked up many times. V and J are TRBV13 and TRBJ2-5; D is perhaps TRBD1 or TRBD2 (5 bases each). V lost 5 bases and J 4 bases, leaving 14 bases between the germline ends. In germline, CDR1 is PRHDT, CDR2 FYEKMQ (reference sequence). This CDR3 comprises 14 residues. This chain's CDR3 is CASSPRESRETQYF. The CDR3 nucleotides read TGTGCCAGCAGCCCCAGGGAGTCCCGAGAGACCCAGTACTTC.

This clonotype was picked up many times. This sequence joins TRBV29-1 and TRBJ2-7; perhaps TRBD1 as D (6 bases). The CDR3 extends over 11 amino acids. Per the germline V gene, CDR1 is SQVTM and CDR2 is ANQGSEA. V was shortened by 6 bases and J by 2 bases, with 8 bases between the two germline ends. The CDR3 loop is CSVRTAYEQYF. CDR3 sequence (DNA): TGCAGCGTAAGGACAGCCTACGAGCAGTACTTC.

The chain has TRBV27 and TRBJ1-5; the match to TRBD1 covers 9 bases. Germline CDR1 reads MNHEY; CDR2 reads SMNVEV (reference sequence). The CDR3 contains 16 residues. V gave up 5 bases and J gave up 2 bases; unmatched junction bases: 7. The CDR3 coding sequence is TGTGCCAGCAGTCTATACAGGGGGCAGGGCAATCAGCCCCAGCATTTT. Protein: CASSLYRGQGNQPQHF.

In this sample, this clonotype turned up many times. The rearrangement links TRBV5-1 to TRBJ1-2; D unresolved. Germline V gene lookup returns CDR1 SGHRS and CDR2 YFSETQ. There are 13 residues in the CDR3. The ends were cut back, 5 bases at V and 8 bases at J, with 16 bases in the middle. CDR3 nucleotides: TGCGCCAGCAGTGTAACTCAGTCAGGAGGCTACACCTTC. As protein: CASSVTQSGGYTF. The full variable domain, its missing parts supplied by reference TRBV5-1 and TRBJ1-2, is KAGVTQTPRYLIKTRGQQVTLSCSPISGHRSVSWYQQTPGQGLQFLFEYFSETQRNKGNFPGRFSGRQFSNSRSEMNVSTLELGDSALYLCASSVTQSGGYTFGSGTRLTVV.

This chain links TRBV4-1 with TRBJ2-4; no firm D call. In germline, CDR1 is MGHRA, CDR2 YSYEKL. Trimming shortened V by 1 base and J by 12 bases, and 13 bases separated the two germline ends. The CDR3 loop spans 13 amino acids. DNA for the CDR3: TGCGCCAGCAGCCAAGGGGCAGGAACGAATCAGTACTTC. Translated, it gives CASSQGAGTNQYF.

This clonotype has a count of ten or more. The junction does not match germline at one end; this may be a read error. This chain links TRBV5-1 with TRBJ1-1; no firm D call. The CDR3 totals 14 residues. CDR1 and CDR2 from the germline V gene are SGHRS and YFSETQ. The CDR3 here is CASSLVAGNTEAFF. CDR3 sequence (DNA): TGTGCCAGCAGCTTAGTTGCAGGAAACACTGAAGCTTTCTTT.

At least ten counts were recorded for this clonotype. The CDR3 DNA is TGTGCCAGCAGCTTGGTCCAGGGCAACACCATATATTTT. It yields the protein CASSLVQGNTIYF. The chain employs TRBV7-2 and TRBJ1-3, with TRBD1 as a possible D gene (5 bases). The CDR3 spans 13 residues. Per germline, CDR1 SGHTA and CDR2 FQGNSA. V lost 3 bases and J 7 bases, leaving 10 bases between the germline ends.

This clonotype was counted ten times or more. The gene calls are TRBV2 and TRBJ1-6; TRBD1 might be the D (5 bases). The CDR3 runs 15 residues. V shed 8 bases and J shed 10 bases, with 21 bases lying between them. CDR1 is SNHLY and CDR2 is FYNNEI in the germline V gene. The CDR3, as DNA: TGTGCCAGCGGATTCGATTTTCAGGGCGTGTCACCCCTCCACTTT. Protein product: CASGFDFQGVSPLHF. Using reference TRBV2 and TRBJ1-6 for the parts outside the CDR3, the full variable domain is EPEVTQTPSHQVTQMGQEVILRCVPISNHLYFYWYRQILGQKVEFLVSFYNNEISEKSEIFDDQFSVERPDGSNFTLKIRSTKLEDSAMYFCASGFDFQGVSPLHFGNGTRLTVT.